These T cell receptor beta chains were read from a single sample in a study of CD8 T cells in ankylosing spondylitis. TCRdb reprocessed the 5' RACE reads with MiXCR, giving one entry per CDR3 protein. The sample has 200,000 or so distinct CDR3 sequences; 10% to 15% are singletons. Sequencing was carried out using blood, either unsorted or a sorted T cell fraction (not recorded which). The receptors stem from a female donor with ankylosing spondylitis or in good health (not recorded which). The CDR3 runs from the conserved cysteine through the conserved F or W. A D gene is named only where the DNA matches it firmly. The size field is filled for only some rows; it gives once, few, many or a size class.

J gene: TRBJ2-5; clone size: -; V gene: TRBV5-6; D gene: -; CDR3 DNA: TGTGCCAGCAGCAGGCAGGGAATGGAGACCCAGTGCTTC; CDR3 protein: CASSRQGMETQCF
J gene: TRBJ2-7; clone size: -; V gene: TRBV25-1; D gene: -; CDR3 DNA: TGTGCCAGCAGTGTGGGTTACAGGTCCCCCTGCTACGAGCAGTACTTC; CDR3 protein: CASSVGYRSPCYEQYF
J gene: TRBJ2-1; clone size: many; V gene: TRBV7-3; D gene: TRBD2; CDR3 DNA: TGTGCCAGCAGCCTCACACGGACTAGCGAAGGGAATGAGCAGTTCTTC; CDR3 protein: CASSLTRTSEGNEQFF
J gene: TRBJ2-7; clone size: -; V gene: TRBV7-8; D gene: -; CDR3 DNA: TGTGCCAGCAGCTTAGCTGGGTCAGGGCCTACCTACGAGCAGTACTTC; CDR3 protein: CASSLAGSGPTYEQYF
J gene: TRBJ2-3; clone size: -; V gene: TRBV5-5; D gene: TRBD1; CDR3 DNA: TGTGCCAGCAGTCATTTGGGACAGACGACCACAGATACGCAGTATTTT; CDR3 protein: CASSHLGQTTTDTQYF
J gene: TRBJ1-4; clone size: many; V gene: TRBV7-9; D gene: -; CDR3 DNA: TGTGCCAGCAGCTCGGCTGAGGGTGAAAAACTGTTTTTT; CDR3 protein: CASSSAEGEKLFF
J gene: TRBJ2-1; clone size: many; V gene: TRBV20-1; D gene: TRBD2; CDR3 DNA: TGCAGTTCTCTAGCGGGAGGGTCCTACAATGAGCAGTTCTTC; CDR3 protein: CSSLAGGSYNEQFF
J gene: TRBJ1-2; clone size: many; V gene: TRBV19; D gene: -; CDR3 DNA: TGTGCCAGTAGTAGGACAGTTGACTATGGCTACACCTTC; CDR3 protein: CASSRTVDYGYTF
J gene: TRBJ2-1; clone size: -; V gene: TRBV12-3/TRBV12-4; D gene: -; CDR3 DNA: TGTGCCAGCAGTTTTCTCTCCTGGCGGGTTACTAACAATGAGCAGTTCTTC; CDR3 protein: CASSFLSWRVTNNEQFF
J gene: TRBJ2-1; clone size: few; V gene: TRBV27; D gene: TRBD1; CDR3 DNA: TGTGCCAGCGGCACAGGGGACAATGAGCAGTTCTTC; CDR3 protein: CASGTGDNEQFF
J gene: TRBJ2-1; clone size: -; V gene: TRBV14; D gene: -; CDR3 DNA: TGTGCCAGCGGCCTCCTCAGGAATGAGCAGTTCTTC; CDR3 protein: CASGLLRNEQFF
J gene: TRBJ2-2; clone size: many; V gene: TRBV10-3; D gene: -; CDR3 DNA: TGTGCCATCAGCCCTCCCGCTGGCGGCACCGGGGAGCTGTTTTTT; CDR3 protein: CAISPPAGGTGELFF
J gene: TRBJ2-1; clone size: many; V gene: TRBV27; D gene: TRBD2; CDR3 DNA: TGTGCCAGCGGGGGGGAACCAATAGCGGTTAGGTACAATGAGCAGTTCTTC; CDR3 protein: CASGGEPIAVRYNEQFF
J gene: TRBJ2-3; clone size: many; V gene: TRBV9; D gene: TRBD2; CDR3 DNA: TGTGCCAGCAGCCAACTAGCGGGACGCACAGATACGCAGTATTTT; CDR3 protein: CASSQLAGRTDTQYF
J gene: TRBJ2-1; clone size: few; V gene: TRBV7-9; D gene: -; CDR3 DNA: TGTGCCAGCAGCCAGCCAGGCGGTCCCTCCTACAATGAGCAGTTCTTC; CDR3 protein: CASSQPGGPSYNEQFF
J gene: TRBJ2-7; clone size: many; V gene: TRBV7-2; D gene: TRBD2; CDR3 DNA: TGTGCCAGCAGCCAGAGCGGGAGGGCCTACGAGCAGTACTTC; CDR3 protein: CASSQSGRAYEQYF
J gene: TRBJ2-7; clone size: many; V gene: TRBV11-2; D gene: -; CDR3 DNA: TGTGCCAGCAGCCAACAAACCGGGGGCACGTACGAGCAGTACTTC; CDR3 protein: CASSQQTGGTYEQYF
J gene: TRBJ2-1; clone size: -; V gene: TRBV6-2/TRBV6-3; D gene: -; CDR3 DNA: TGTGCCAGCAGTTACCGGCCTAACAATGAGCAGTTCTTC; CDR3 protein: CASSYRPNNEQFF
J gene: TRBJ1-2; clone size: few; V gene: TRBV9; D gene: -; CDR3 DNA: TGTGCCAGCAGCGTCGGCGGCTACACCTTC; CDR3 protein: CASSVGGYTF
J gene: TRBJ2-7; clone size: few; V gene: TRBV19; D gene: -; CDR3 DNA: TGTGCTAGCAGAGAAGGGCTAGCGAGCTCCTACGAGCAGTACTTC; CDR3 protein: CASREGLASSYEQYF